This entry describes one TCR beta chain. Only a few counts were recorded for this clone. Its antigen is not yet known. Base qualities are missing; no much larger clone stands one base away. Including the terminal cysteine and phenylalanine, the CDR3 comprises 15 residues. The read is trimmed to its CDR3 DNA, 45 bases read in frame from base 1. The junction shows trimming of 6 bases on V and 0 bases on J, plus 11 bases between the germline ends. The CDR1 and CDR2 encoded by the germline V gene are ENHRY and SYGVKD. These data originate in a study of blood T cell repertoires in COVID-19 (TCRdb year 2020). At the level of the whole study: Samples from collaborators originated in the United States, Italy and Spain and spanned both the acute and convalescent phases of COVID-19. The material from the prospective study consisted of cDNA or gDNA derived from T cells, B-cell-depleted T cells, or PBMCs. The dataset comprised deeply sampled blood TCRbeta repertoires from subjects exposed to, actively infected with, or recovered from COVID-19. The repertoires were released in a freely available public database meant as a resource for research on the immune response to SARS-CoV-2. The samples were drawn from two sources: the first 160 participants of the ongoing ImmuneRACE study, and fewer than 1,500 subjects contributed by 6 global collaborators. A de-identified subject ID, COVID-19 status, age in years and sex were almost always included in the sample metadata. Where available, HLA class I and class II types were taken from metadata supplied by the sample provider and were not determined by assay-based typing.

The immunoSEQ Assay, a bias-controlled multiplex PCR, was used to amplify TCRbeta CDR3 regions from genomic DNA. As for the authors' bioinformatics: The number of nucleated cells in each sample was estimated by amplification of reference gene primers within the assay. To quantify the absolute abundance of each unique TCRbeta CDR3 rearrangement, sequence reads were collapsed and filtered. For each sample, productive Simpson clonality was calculated by taking the square root of Simpson's diversity index across productive rearrangements. The table comes from immuneACCESS by way of TCRdb, which keeps in-frame sequences with V and J called. Part of the clones is missing from these tables; in studies checked, under half for an unresolved V gene and the rest for unknown reasons. That table furnishes V, J and clone size, whereas the DNA furnished D and trimming. The sample table contains 400,000 or so clones; only one count was recorded for 85% to 90% of them. More than 0.95% of the sample is taken by the ten largest.

Participants in the prospective study were enrolled through a virtual design, were aged about 18 to 100 years, and lived in 24 United States geographic areas. In the prospective study, cohorts were assigned on the basis of participant-reported clinical history obtained from a screening survey and a study questionnaire. Recovered participants in ImmuneRACE Cohort 3 were defined as having two consecutive negative NP/OP PCR tests, clearance from a healthcare professional, or resolution of symptoms. Each participant in the prospective study had whole blood, serum and a nasopharyngeal or oropharyngeal swab collected by mobile phlebotomists. Prospective study participants could optionally give additional blood draws and questionnaires over a roughly 2-month period. Before DNA extraction, blood samples from the prospective study were shipped at room temperature or frozen. Overall study results and their limits: Clinical and demographic metadata were provided uncurated, with the amount varying by source and participant.

Rearrangement joined TRBV10-3 to TRBJ2-2; tentative D gene TRBD1, with 6 bases matching. The sample consisted of PBMCs or T cells enriched from blood (not recorded which). This TCR came from a man under 40 who had recovered from COVID-19. The nucleotides read TGTGCCATCAGGCCGGGACAATCGAACACCGGGGAGCTGTTTTTT. Its protein is CAIRPGQSNTGELFF.